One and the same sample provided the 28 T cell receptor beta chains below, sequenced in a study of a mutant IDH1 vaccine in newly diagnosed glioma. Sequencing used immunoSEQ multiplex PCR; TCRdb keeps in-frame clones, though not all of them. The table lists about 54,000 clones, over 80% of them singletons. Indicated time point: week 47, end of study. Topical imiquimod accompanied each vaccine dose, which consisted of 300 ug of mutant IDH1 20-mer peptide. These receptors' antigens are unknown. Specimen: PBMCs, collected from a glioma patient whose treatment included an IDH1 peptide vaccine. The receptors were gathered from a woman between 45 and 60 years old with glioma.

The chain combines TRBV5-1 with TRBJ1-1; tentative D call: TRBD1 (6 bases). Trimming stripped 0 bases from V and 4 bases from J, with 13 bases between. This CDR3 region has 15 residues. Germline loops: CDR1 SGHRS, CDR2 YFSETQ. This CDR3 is CASSLVQGASTEAFF. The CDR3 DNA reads TGCGCCAGCAGCTTGGTACAGGGAGCGAGCACTGAAGCTTTCTTT.

The CDR3 DNA reads TGTGCCAGCAGCTTGCAGGGGGCAACTAATGAAAAACTGTTTTTT. The encoded protein is CASSLQGATNEKLFF. The gene calls are TRBV5-8 and TRBJ1-4, with 7 bases aligning to TRBD1. Unmatched junction bases numbered 0, after V lost 1 base and J lost 0 bases. CDR1 is SGHTS and CDR2 is YDEGEE in the germline V gene. This CDR3 has 15 amino acids.

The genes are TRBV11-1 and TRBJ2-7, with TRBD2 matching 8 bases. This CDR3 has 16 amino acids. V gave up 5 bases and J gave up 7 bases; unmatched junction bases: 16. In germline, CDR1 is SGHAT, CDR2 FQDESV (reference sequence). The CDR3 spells CASSAHAGTRGGEQYF. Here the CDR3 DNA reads TGTGCCAGCAGCGCCCATGCTGGGACTAGGGGCGGGGAGCAGTACTTC.

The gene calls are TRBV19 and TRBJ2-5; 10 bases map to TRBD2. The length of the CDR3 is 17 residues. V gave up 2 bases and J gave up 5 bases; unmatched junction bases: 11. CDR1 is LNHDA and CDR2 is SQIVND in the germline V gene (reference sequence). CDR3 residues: CASSIKRALAGRETQYF. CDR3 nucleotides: TGTGCCAGTAGTATAAAGAGGGCACTAGCGGGGCGGGAGACCCAGTACTTC. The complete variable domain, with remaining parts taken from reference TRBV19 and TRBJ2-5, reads DGGITQSPKYLFRKEGQNVTLSCEQNLNHDAMYWYRQDPGQGLRLIYYSQIVNDFQKGDIAEGYSVSREKKESFPLTVTSAQKNPTAFYLCASSIKRALAGRETQYFGPGTRLLVL.

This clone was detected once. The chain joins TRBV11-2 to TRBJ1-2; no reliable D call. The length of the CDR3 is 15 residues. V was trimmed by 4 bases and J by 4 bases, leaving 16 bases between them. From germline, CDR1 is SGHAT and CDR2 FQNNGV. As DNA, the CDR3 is TGTGCCAGCAGCTCCGCAGGCGGGGTCCCCTATGGCTACACCTTC. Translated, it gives CASSSAGGVPYGYTF. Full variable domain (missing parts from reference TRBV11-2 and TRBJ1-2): EAGVAQSPRYKIIEKRQSVAFWCNPISGHATLYWYQQILGQGPKLLIQFQNNGVVDDSQLPKDRFSAERLKGVDSTLKIQPAKLEDSAVYLCASSSAGGVPYGYTFGSGTRLTVV.

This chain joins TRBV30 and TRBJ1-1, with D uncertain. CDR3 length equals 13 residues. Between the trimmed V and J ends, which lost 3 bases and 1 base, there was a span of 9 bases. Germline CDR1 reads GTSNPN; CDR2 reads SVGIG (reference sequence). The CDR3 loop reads CAWRSQANTEAFF. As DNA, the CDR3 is TGTGCCTGGAGATCTCAGGCGAACACTGAAGCTTTCTTT.

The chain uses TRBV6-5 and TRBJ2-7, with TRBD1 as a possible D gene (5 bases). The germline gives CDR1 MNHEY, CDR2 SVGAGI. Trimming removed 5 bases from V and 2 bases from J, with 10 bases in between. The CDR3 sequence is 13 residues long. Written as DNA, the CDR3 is TGTGCCAGCAGTCCGACAGTGGCCTACGAGCAGTACTTC. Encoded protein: CASSPTVAYEQYF.

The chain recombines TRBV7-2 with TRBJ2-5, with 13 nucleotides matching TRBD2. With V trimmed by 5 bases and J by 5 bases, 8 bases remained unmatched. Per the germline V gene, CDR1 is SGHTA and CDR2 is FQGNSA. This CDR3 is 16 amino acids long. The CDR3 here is CASSQVGTSGVETQYF. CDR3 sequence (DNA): TGTGCCAGCAGCCAGGTTGGGACTAGCGGGGTTGAGACCCAGTACTTC.

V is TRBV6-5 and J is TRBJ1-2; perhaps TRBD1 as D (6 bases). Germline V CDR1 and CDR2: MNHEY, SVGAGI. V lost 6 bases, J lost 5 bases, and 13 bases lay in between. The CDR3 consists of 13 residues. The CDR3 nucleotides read TGTGCCAGCAGCGGGGGCAGGGTGTATGGCTACACCTTC. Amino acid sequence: CASSGGRVYGYTF.

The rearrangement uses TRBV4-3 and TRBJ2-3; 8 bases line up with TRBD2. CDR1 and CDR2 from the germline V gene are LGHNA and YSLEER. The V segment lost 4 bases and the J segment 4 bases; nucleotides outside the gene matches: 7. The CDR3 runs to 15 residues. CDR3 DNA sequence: TGCGCCAGCAGCCTCGCGCGGGGGGCCCCAGATACGCAGTATTTT. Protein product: CASSLARGAPDTQYF.

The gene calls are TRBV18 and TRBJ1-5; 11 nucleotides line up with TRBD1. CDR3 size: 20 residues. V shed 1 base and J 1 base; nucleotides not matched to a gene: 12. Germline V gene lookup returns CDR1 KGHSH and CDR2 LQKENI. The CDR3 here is CASSPRWEGTGGESNQPQHF. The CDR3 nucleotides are TGTGCCAGCTCACCACGGTGGGAAGGGACAGGGGGAGAGAGCAATCAGCCCCAGCATTTT.

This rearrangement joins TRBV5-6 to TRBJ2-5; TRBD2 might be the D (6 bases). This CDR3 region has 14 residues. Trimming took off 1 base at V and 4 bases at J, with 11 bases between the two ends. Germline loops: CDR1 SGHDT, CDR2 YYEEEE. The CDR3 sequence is CASSLRVGGETQYF. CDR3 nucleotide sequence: TGTGCCAGCAGCTTGAGGGTGGGGGGAGAGACCCAGTACTTC. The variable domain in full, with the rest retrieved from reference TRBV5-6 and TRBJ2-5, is DAGVTQSPTHLIKTRGQQVTLRCSPKSGHDTVSWYQQALGQGPQFIFQYYEEEERQRGNFPDRFSGHQFPNYSSELNVNALLLGDSALYLCASSLRVGGETQYFGPGTRLLVL.

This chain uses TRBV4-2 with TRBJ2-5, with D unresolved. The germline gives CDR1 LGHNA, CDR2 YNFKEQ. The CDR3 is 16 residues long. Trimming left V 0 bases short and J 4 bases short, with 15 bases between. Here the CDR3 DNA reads TGTGCCAGCAGCCAAGATCTCCCCGTCCGAGGAGAGACCCAGTACTTC. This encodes CASSQDLPVRGETQYF.

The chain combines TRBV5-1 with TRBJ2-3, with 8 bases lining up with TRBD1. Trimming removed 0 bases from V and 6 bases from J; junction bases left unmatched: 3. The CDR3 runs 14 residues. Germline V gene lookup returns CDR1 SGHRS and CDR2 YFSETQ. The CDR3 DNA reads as TGCGCCAGCAGCTTGGGGCAGGGGGCGGATACGCAGTATTTT. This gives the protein CASSLGQGADTQYF.

CDR3 region: CASNAQGARHEQFF. In nucleotides, the CDR3 is TGTGCCAGCAACGCACAGGGGGCGAGACATGAGCAGTTCTTC. The rearrangement links TRBV11-3 to TRBJ2-1, with 9 nucleotides matching TRBD1. This CDR3 is built from 14 residues. The V and J ends lost 7 bases and 8 bases, in that order; junction bases with no gene match: 9. Looked up from germline, CDR1 is SGHNT and CDR2 is YENEEA.

CDR3 DNA: TGTGCCAGCGAAGGGAACACTGAAGCTTTCTTT. Encoded protein: CASEGNTEAFF. The chain carries TRBV2 and TRBJ1-1; no clear D. V lost 8 bases and J lost 1, with 5 bases in between. The germline V gene has CDR1 SNHLY and CDR2 FYNNEI. The CDR3 runs 11 residues.

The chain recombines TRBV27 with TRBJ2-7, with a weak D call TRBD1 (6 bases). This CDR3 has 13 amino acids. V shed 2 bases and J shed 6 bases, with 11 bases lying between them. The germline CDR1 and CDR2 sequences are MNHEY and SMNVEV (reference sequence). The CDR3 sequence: CASSLRQASEQYF. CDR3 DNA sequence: TGTGCCAGCAGTTTACGACAGGCCAGCGAGCAGTACTTC.

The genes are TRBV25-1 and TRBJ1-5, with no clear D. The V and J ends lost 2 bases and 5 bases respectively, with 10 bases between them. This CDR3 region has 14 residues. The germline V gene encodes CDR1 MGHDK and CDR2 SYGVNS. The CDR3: CASSEGDTYQPQHF. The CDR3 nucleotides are TGTGCCAGCAGTGAAGGAGACACCTATCAGCCCCAGCATTTT.

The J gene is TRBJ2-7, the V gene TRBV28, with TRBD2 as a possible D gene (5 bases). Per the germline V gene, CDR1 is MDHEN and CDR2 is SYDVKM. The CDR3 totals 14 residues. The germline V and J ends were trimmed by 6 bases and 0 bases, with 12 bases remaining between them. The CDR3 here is CASRQTGVSYEQYF. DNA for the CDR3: TGTGCCAGCAGACAGACCGGGGTCTCCTACGAGCAGTACTTC.

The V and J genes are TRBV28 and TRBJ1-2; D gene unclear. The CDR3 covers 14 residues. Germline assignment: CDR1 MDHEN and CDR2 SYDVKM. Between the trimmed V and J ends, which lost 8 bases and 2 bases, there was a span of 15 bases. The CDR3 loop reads CASRRGGDNYGYTF. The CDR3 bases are TGTGCCAGCCGTCGTGGCGGAGACAACTATGGCTACACCTTC.

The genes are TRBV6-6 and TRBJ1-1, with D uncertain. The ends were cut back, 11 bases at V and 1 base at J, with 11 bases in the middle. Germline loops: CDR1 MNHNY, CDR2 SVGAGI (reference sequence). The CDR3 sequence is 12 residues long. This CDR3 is CACSESNTEAFF. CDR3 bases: TGTGCCTGTTCGGAATCGAACACTGAAGCTTTCTTT.

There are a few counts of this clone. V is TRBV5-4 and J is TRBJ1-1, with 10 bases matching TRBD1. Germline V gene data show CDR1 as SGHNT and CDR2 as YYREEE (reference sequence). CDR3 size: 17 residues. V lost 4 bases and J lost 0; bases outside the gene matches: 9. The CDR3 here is CASSPGGTGVMNTEAFF. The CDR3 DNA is TGTGCCAGCAGCCCTGGGGGGACAGGGGTCATGAACACTGAAGCTTTCTTT.

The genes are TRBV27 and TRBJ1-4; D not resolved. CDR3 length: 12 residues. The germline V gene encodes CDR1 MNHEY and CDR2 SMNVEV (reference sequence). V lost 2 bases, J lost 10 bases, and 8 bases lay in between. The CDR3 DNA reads TGTGCCAGCAGTTTAGATACCGGAAAACTGTTTTTT. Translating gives CASSLDTGKLFF.

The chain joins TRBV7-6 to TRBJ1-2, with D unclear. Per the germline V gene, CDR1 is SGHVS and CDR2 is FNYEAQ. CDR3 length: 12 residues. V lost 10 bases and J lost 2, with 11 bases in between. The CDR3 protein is CATTDLNYGYTF. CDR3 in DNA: TGTGCCACCACGGACCTAAACTATGGCTACACCTTC.

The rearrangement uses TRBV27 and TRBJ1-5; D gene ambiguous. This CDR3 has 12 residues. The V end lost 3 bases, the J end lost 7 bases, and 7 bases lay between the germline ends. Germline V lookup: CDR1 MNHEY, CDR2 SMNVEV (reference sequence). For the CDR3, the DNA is TGTGCCAGCAGTTTTAATCAGCAGCCCCAGCATTTT. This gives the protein CASSFNQQPQHF.

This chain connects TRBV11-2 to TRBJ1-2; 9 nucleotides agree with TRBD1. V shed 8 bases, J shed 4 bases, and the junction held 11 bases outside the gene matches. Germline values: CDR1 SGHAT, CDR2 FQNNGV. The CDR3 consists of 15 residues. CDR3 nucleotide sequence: TGTGCCAGCGCTAGCTACAGGGGGCGCGGCTATGGCTACACCTTC. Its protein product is CASASYRGRGYGYTF. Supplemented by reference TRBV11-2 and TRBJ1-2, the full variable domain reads EAGVAQSPRYKIIEKRQSVAFWCNPISGHATLYWYQQILGQGPKLLIQFQNNGVVDDSQLPKDRFSAERLKGVDSTLKIQPAKLEDSAVYLCASASYRGRGYGYTFGSGTRLTVV.

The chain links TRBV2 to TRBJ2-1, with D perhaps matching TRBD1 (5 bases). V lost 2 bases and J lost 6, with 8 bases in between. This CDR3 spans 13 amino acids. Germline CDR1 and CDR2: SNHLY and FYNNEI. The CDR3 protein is CASSEQGFNEQFF. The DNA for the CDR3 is TGTGCCAGCAGTGAACAGGGCTTCAATGAGCAGTTCTTC.

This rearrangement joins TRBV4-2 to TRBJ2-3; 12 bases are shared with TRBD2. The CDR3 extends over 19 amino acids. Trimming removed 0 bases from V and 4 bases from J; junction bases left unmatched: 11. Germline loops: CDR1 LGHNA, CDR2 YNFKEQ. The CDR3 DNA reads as TGTGCCAGCAGCCAAGAACCCCTAGCGGGGGGGCGGCTAGCAGATACGCAGTATTTT. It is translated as CASSQEPLAGGRLADTQYF.